What follows is one TCR beta chain and its context. Antigen unknown. The entry originates in a study of shared clonotypes between healthy human individuals. At the level of the study: Plates per donor: three CD4 naive, three CD4 memory, two CD8 naive, one CD8 memory. Findings and limits, study-wide: Roughly 5% of naive CD4 clonotypes were shared across several donors.

The assay was run at deep level. Only in-frame clones appear in the TCRdb table, and some are missing; sequencing was by immunoSEQ multiplex PCR. Of around 2.1 million clones in the sample, approximately 94% are singletons; the top ten hold around 0.13%. CDR3 length: 16 amino acids. Trimming took 4 bases from V and 0 from J, leaving 10 bases between them. Per germline, CDR1 MNHNS and CDR2 SASEGT. Input material: naive CD4+ T cells sorted from blood. Subset indicated: CD45RA+ positively selected. This TCR came from a man between 18 and 35 years old in good health. The V gene is TRBV6-1, the J gene TRBJ1-6; the D gene is possibly TRBD1 (6 bases). In DNA form, the CDR3 reads TGTGCCAGCAGTGGGACAGCCAGCTCCTATAATTCACCCCTCCACTTT. The encoded protein is CASSGTASSYNSPLHF.